Listed below are T cell receptor beta chains from one sample, sequenced in a study of T cell changes during pregnancy in multiple sclerosis. Clones were sequenced by immunoSEQ multiplex PCR, and TCRdb holds only the in-frame ones, with some missing. This sample has tens of thousands of clones, with 85% to 95% found just once. This specimen consisted of peripheral blood, obtained after pregnancy. These receptors originate from a female donor with multiple sclerosis, enrolled in a pregnancy study. Both conserved end residues are part of each CDR3. The order of the fields is J gene, V gene, D gene, clone size, CDR3 DNA, CDR3 protein. A D gene is named only where the DNA matches it firmly. The size entry is marked missing in some rows and otherwise reads once, few, many or a size class.

j_gene: TRBJ2-5
v_gene: TRBV19
d_gene: TRBD2
abundance: -
CDR3nt: TGTGCCAGTAGTATAGTCTCGAGCGGGGGAGAGACCCAGTACTTC
CDR3aa: CASSIVSSGGETQYF

j_gene: TRBJ1-5
v_gene: TRBV2
d_gene: -
abundance: -
CDR3nt: TGTGCCAGCAGTGATCAGGGGCTTAGCAATCAGCCCCAGCATTTT
CDR3aa: CASSDQGLSNQPQHF

j_gene: TRBJ1-4
v_gene: TRBV19
d_gene: TRBD1
abundance: -
CDR3nt: TGTGCCAGTAGTACTTCCGGACAGGGGGCGGTTGAAAAACTGTTTTTT
CDR3aa: CASSTSGQGAVEKLFF

j_gene: TRBJ1-2
v_gene: TRBV7-9
d_gene: -
abundance: few
CDR3nt: TGTGCCAGCAGCTCGACTGGGGACACTTTAAACTATGGCTACACCTTC
CDR3aa: CASSSTGDTLNYGYTF

j_gene: TRBJ1-2
v_gene: TRBV18
d_gene: -
abundance: -
CDR3nt: TGTGCCAGCTCACCTACCTCGGATGGCTACACCTTC
CDR3aa: CASSPTSDGYTF

j_gene: TRBJ1-6
v_gene: TRBV30
d_gene: -
abundance: -
CDR3nt: TGTGCCTGGAGTACTGGGACATCCGGGACCTATAATTCACCCCTCCACTTT
CDR3aa: CAWSTGTSGTYNSPLHF

j_gene: TRBJ1-5
v_gene: TRBV7-2
d_gene: -
abundance: -
CDR3nt: TGTGCCAGCAGCTTAGAAGGGAGCTATAGCAATCAGCCCCAGCATTTT
CDR3aa: CASSLEGSYSNQPQHF

j_gene: TRBJ1-5
v_gene: TRBV7-2
d_gene: TRBD1
abundance: -
CDR3nt: TGTGCCAGCAGCTTAGAGGGACAGGGTAGGCAGCCCCAGCATTTT
CDR3aa: CASSLEGQGRQPQHF

j_gene: TRBJ2-3
v_gene: TRBV5-1
d_gene: TRBD1
abundance: -
CDR3nt: TGCGCCAGCAGCTGGGACAGGTTGACCGATACGCAGTATTTT
CDR3aa: CASSWDRLTDTQYF

j_gene: TRBJ2-2
v_gene: TRBV5-5
d_gene: -
abundance: -
CDR3nt: TGTGCCAGCAGCTTGGGGTCGGGAGGACAGGGAAGGGGGAACACCGGGGAGCTGTTTTTT
CDR3aa: CASSLGSGGQGRGNTGELFF

j_gene: TRBJ1-2
v_gene: TRBV7-3
d_gene: TRBD1
abundance: once
CDR3nt: TGTGCCAGCAGCCCCACTACAGGGGGCTATGGCTACACCTTC
CDR3aa: CASSPTTGGYGYTF

j_gene: TRBJ1-2
v_gene: TRBV18
d_gene: -
abundance: -
CDR3nt: TGTGCCAGCTCACCGGTACAGGACTATGGCTACACCTTC
CDR3aa: CASSPVQDYGYTF

j_gene: TRBJ2-7
v_gene: TRBV7-6
d_gene: -
abundance: few
CDR3nt: TGTGCCAGCGGAAACCCTTTCACGGGGAAGATGTACGAGCAGTACTTC
CDR3aa: CASGNPFTGKMYEQYF

j_gene: TRBJ1-4
v_gene: TRBV6-5
d_gene: -
abundance: -
CDR3nt: TGTGCCAGCAGTTACTCCAGGGCAGGGCGGCCGTTTTTT
CDR3aa: CASSYSRAGRPFF

j_gene: TRBJ2-7
v_gene: TRBV6-1
d_gene: -
abundance: -
CDR3nt: TGTGCCAGCAGTGAAAGGGGGACCCAATACGAGCAGTACTTC
CDR3aa: CASSERGTQYEQYF

j_gene: TRBJ2-1
v_gene: TRBV10-3
d_gene: -
abundance: once
CDR3nt: TGTGCCGCCGGCGGAGGGCCGGGCTCCTACAATGAGCAGTTCTTC
CDR3aa: CAAGGGPGSYNEQFF

j_gene: TRBJ1-1
v_gene: TRBV6-5
d_gene: -
abundance: -
CDR3nt: TGTGCCAGCAGTTACGGGGGGATGATGAACACTGAAGCTTTCTTT
CDR3aa: CASSYGGMMNTEAFF

j_gene: TRBJ1-4
v_gene: TRBV9
d_gene: -
abundance: -
CDR3nt: TGTGCCAGCAGCGTAATCGGGGGAAAACTGTTTTTT
CDR3aa: CASSVIGGKLFF

j_gene: TRBJ1-2
v_gene: TRBV7-8
d_gene: -
abundance: -
CDR3nt: TGTGCCAGCAGCCCACGTGGACTTTTTAACTATGGCTACACCTTC
CDR3aa: CASSPRGLFNYGYTF

j_gene: TRBJ2-3
v_gene: TRBV29-1
d_gene: -
abundance: -
CDR3nt: TGCAGCGTTGAAGCGAGCGCTACTAGCACAGATACGCAGTATTTT
CDR3aa: CSVEASATSTDTQYF

j_gene: TRBJ1-3
v_gene: TRBV30
d_gene: -
abundance: -
CDR3nt: TGTGCCTGGAGTGTTAATCTACTATCGGACTCTGGAAACACCATATATTTT
CDR3aa: CAWSVNLLSDSGNTIYF

j_gene: TRBJ2-2
v_gene: TRBV6-4
d_gene: -
abundance: few
CDR3nt: TGTGCCGCGGGATCGAACACCGGGGAGCTGTTTTTT
CDR3aa: CAAGSNTGELFF

j_gene: TRBJ1-1
v_gene: TRBV9
d_gene: -
abundance: few
CDR3nt: TGTGCCAGCAGCGACAGGGTAGACACTGAAGCTTTCTTT
CDR3aa: CASSDRVDTEAFF

j_gene: TRBJ1-1
v_gene: TRBV10-3
d_gene: -
abundance: few
CDR3nt: TGTGCCATCAGTGAGTCCCCCGGGACACACAGTTACACTGAAGCTTTCTTT
CDR3aa: CAISESPGTHSYTEAFF

j_gene: TRBJ2-5
v_gene: TRBV30
d_gene: -
abundance: -
CDR3nt: TGTGCCTGGGAGTACAGGAAAGAGACCCAGTACTTC
CDR3aa: CAWEYRKETQYF

j_gene: TRBJ1-5
v_gene: TRBV30
d_gene: TRBD1
abundance: -
CDR3nt: TGTGCCTGGAGCAGGGGGGTCAATCAGCCCCAGCATTTT
CDR3aa: CAWSRGVNQPQHF

j_gene: TRBJ2-1
v_gene: TRBV19
d_gene: TRBD1
abundance: -
CDR3nt: TGTGCCAGTAGGTATAGTCGGGCGGCGGCAGGGGGCCAGGGGCAGTTCTTC
CDR3aa: CASRYSRAAAGGQGQFF

j_gene: TRBJ2-7
v_gene: TRBV7-2
d_gene: TRBD2
abundance: -
CDR3nt: TGTGCCAGCAGCTTACTGGCTAGCGGGGGCTCGGACTCCTACGAGCAGTACTTC
CDR3aa: CASSLLASGGSDSYEQYF

j_gene: TRBJ2-2
v_gene: TRBV25-1
d_gene: -
abundance: -
CDR3nt: TGTGCCAGCAGTGATCGACAGAACACCGGGGAGCTGTTTTTT
CDR3aa: CASSDRQNTGELFF

j_gene: TRBJ2-1
v_gene: TRBV7-8
d_gene: -
abundance: -
CDR3nt: TGTGCCAGCAGCTCTTCCGGTTTCGACAATGAGCAGTTCTTC
CDR3aa: CASSSSGFDNEQFF

j_gene: TRBJ2-2
v_gene: TRBV5-4
d_gene: -
abundance: many
CDR3nt: TGTGCCAGCAGCTTGGCCGTTAGTTCCGACACCGGGGAGCTGTTTTTT
CDR3aa: CASSLAVSSDTGELFF

j_gene: TRBJ2-5
v_gene: TRBV7-8
d_gene: TRBD1
abundance: -
CDR3nt: TGTGCCAGCAGCCGGAGGGGGACAGGGAAGGGGGAGACCCAGTACTTC
CDR3aa: CASSRRGTGKGETQYF

j_gene: TRBJ1-1
v_gene: TRBV28
d_gene: TRBD1
abundance: -
CDR3nt: TGTGCCAGCACTACAGGGGGATGGAGGAACACTGAAGCTTTCTTT
CDR3aa: CASTTGGWRNTEAFF

j_gene: TRBJ2-1
v_gene: TRBV5-1
d_gene: TRBD2
abundance: -
CDR3nt: TGCGCCAGCAGCGGGACTAGCGGATTCTACAATGAGCAGTTCTTC
CDR3aa: CASSGTSGFYNEQFF

j_gene: TRBJ1-6
v_gene: TRBV27
d_gene: TRBD1
abundance: -
CDR3nt: TGTGCCAGCAGCTTTGGGACAGCGAATAATTCACCCCTCCACTTT
CDR3aa: CASSFGTANNSPLHF

j_gene: TRBJ2-5
v_gene: TRBV19
d_gene: TRBD2
abundance: -
CDR3nt: TGTGCCAGTAGTATCATAGCGGGACTGGAGACCCAGTACTTC
CDR3aa: CASSIIAGLETQYF

j_gene: TRBJ1-1
v_gene: TRBV29-1
d_gene: TRBD1
abundance: once
CDR3nt: TGCAGCGCCCGCCATGACAGGGCGGTGACTGAAGCTTTCTTT
CDR3aa: CSARHDRAVTEAFF

j_gene: TRBJ2-3
v_gene: TRBV6-5
d_gene: -
abundance: -
CDR3nt: TGTGCCAGCGCGAGACTGCCGTCAGATACGCAGTATTTT
CDR3aa: CASARLPSDTQYF

j_gene: TRBJ2-5
v_gene: TRBV5-4
d_gene: -
abundance: -
CDR3nt: TGTGCCAGCAGCATATACAGGGACCCCCCCCAAGAGACCCAGTACTTC
CDR3aa: CASSIYRDPPQETQYF

j_gene: TRBJ1-1
v_gene: TRBV5-1
d_gene: -
abundance: few
CDR3nt: TGCGCCAGCAGCTTGTCGGAAGCGTGGACTGAAGCTTTCTTT
CDR3aa: CASSLSEAWTEAFF

j_gene: TRBJ2-2
v_gene: TRBV5-1
d_gene: -
abundance: -
CDR3nt: TGCGCCAGCAGCTTGTGGGAGAGGTCTTACACCGGGGAGCTGTTTTTT
CDR3aa: CASSLWERSYTGELFF

j_gene: TRBJ1-1
v_gene: TRBV5-5
d_gene: -
abundance: once
CDR3nt: TGTGCCAGCAGCTTCGTAGTAGCCCTTGATTTGAACACTGAAGCTTTCTTT
CDR3aa: CASSFVVALDLNTEAFF

j_gene: TRBJ2-7
v_gene: TRBV5-1
d_gene: -
abundance: -
CDR3nt: TGCGCCAGCAACAAGGGTCAGGGGATCGCTCTCCACGAGCAGTACTTC
CDR3aa: CASNKGQGIALHEQYF

j_gene: TRBJ1-1
v_gene: TRBV7-9
d_gene: -
abundance: -
CDR3nt: TGTGCCAGCCGACAGACGAACACTGAAGCTTTCTTT
CDR3aa: CASRQTNTEAFF